The rows below give T cell receptor beta chains drawn from one sample of a study of blood T cell repertoires in COVID-19. Sequenced by immunoSEQ multiplex PCR; TCRdb stores in-frame clones only, minus some. The data contain tens of thousands of clones, roughly 90% of them singletons. Sequencing used peripheral blood. The origin of the receptors is a man between 60 and 70 years old with acute or convalescent COVID-19. Each CDR3 is given with its conserved first and last residue. The order of the fields is D gene, V gene, J gene, CDR3 protein. The D gene is left open where the match is weak.

D: TRBD2; V: TRBV7-9; J: TRBJ2-7; CDR3: CASSSGGLASEQYF
D: .; V: TRBV7-2; J: TRBJ2-1; CDR3: CASSLDLYNEQFF
D: .; V: TRBV27; J: TRBJ1-1; CDR3: CASSSGGSDAFF
D: TRBD2; V: TRBV18; J: TRBJ2-7; CDR3: CASSSGTSDSYEQYF
D: .; V: TRBV5-1; J: TRBJ2-2; CDR3: CASSGRQYNTGELFF
D: .; V: TRBV18; J: TRBJ2-4; CDR3: CASSPLTGTKNIQYF
D: TRBD2; V: TRBV5-1; J: TRBJ2-1; CDR3: CASSLGVTSGSSYNEQFF
D: .; V: TRBV7-2; J: TRBJ2-5; CDR3: CASSKAREETQYF
D: TRBD1; V: TRBV7-8; J: TRBJ2-1; CDR3: CASSLRDSSYNEQFF
D: TRBD1; V: TRBV18; J: TRBJ1-1; CDR3: CASSPGQGPTEAFF
D: TRBD1; V: TRBV7-3; J: TRBJ1-1; CDR3: CASTPKNYCRDRAVRNTEAFF
D: TRBD2; V: TRBV10-3; J: TRBJ2-1; CDR3: CAISAAGGGQTYNEQFF
D: .; V: TRBV7-2; J: TRBJ1-2; CDR3: CASSSDTTYGYTF
D: .; V: TRBV19; J: TRBJ1-1; CDR3: CASSGWEAFF
D: .; V: TRBV11-3; J: TRBJ1-1; CDR3: CASSHYPGKITEAFF
D: .; V: TRBV28; J: TRBJ1-2; CDR3: CASSDSPTRGYTF
D: .; V: TRBV6-2/TRBV6-3; J: TRBJ1-2; CDR3: CASSYSWARYGYTF
D: .; V: TRBV6-2/TRBV6-3; J: TRBJ1-5; CDR3: CASSPGLPSGQPQHF
D: TRBD1; V: TRBV5-4; J: TRBJ2-5; CDR3: CASSSRTGPGETQYF
D: .; V: TRBV7-2; J: TRBJ2-7; CDR3: CASKLVGAYEQYF
D: .; V: TRBV28; J: TRBJ1-3; CDR3: CASSSGTGNTIYF
D: TRBD2; V: TRBV13; J: TRBJ2-1; CDR3: CASSFALAGIYNEQFF
D: TRBD1; V: TRBV25-1; J: TRBJ2-3; CDR3: CASSEETGGADTQYF
D: TRBD2; V: TRBV7-9; J: TRBJ2-3; CDR3: CASSLGTSEKDTQYF
D: .; V: TRBV27; J: TRBJ2-2; CDR3: CASSLSGARDTGELFF
D: TRBD2; V: TRBV7-2; J: TRBJ2-3; CDR3: CASSTTSGGGTDTQYF
D: TRBD1; V: TRBV6-5; J: TRBJ2-2; CDR3: CASSYGTGGNTGELFF
D: .; V: TRBV5-1; J: TRBJ1-2; CDR3: CASSLQEGDYGYTF
D: .; V: TRBV7-3; J: TRBJ2-3; CDR3: CASSLNKIPDTQYF
D: .; V: TRBV6-5; J: TRBJ2-5; CDR3: CASTLTGMEETQYF
D: .; V: TRBV4-1; J: TRBJ2-1; CDR3: CASSQVEAFWRKEQFF
D: TRBD1; V: TRBV4-1; J: TRBJ2-2; CDR3: CASSPSGTVHTGELFF
D: .; V: TRBV4-2; J: TRBJ1-5; CDR3: CASSPWGGVVDQPQHF
D: TRBD2; V: TRBV4-3; J: TRBJ2-1; CDR3: CASSHGLAVNEQFF
D: .; V: TRBV19; J: TRBJ2-7; CDR3: CASSGSGSYEQYF
D: .; V: TRBV29-1; J: TRBJ2-1; CDR3: CSVLDEPGLYNEQFF
D: .; V: TRBV24-1; J: TRBJ2-7; CDR3: CATSDFRDEQYF
D: TRBD2; V: TRBV19; J: TRBJ2-7; CDR3: CASSIGIAGASYEQYF
D: .; V: TRBV30; J: TRBJ2-3; CDR3: CAWRAGDTQYF
D: TRBD1; V: TRBV5-1; J: TRBJ1-4; CDR3: CASSLEGTGGAEEKLFF
D: TRBD1; V: TRBV28; J: TRBJ1-6; CDR3: CASSSPTGENSPLHF
D: TRBD1; V: TRBV30; J: TRBJ2-5; CDR3: CAWSVGGRGETQYF
D: TRBD2; V: TRBV11-1; J: TRBJ2-7; CDR3: CASSLNGGLAYPEQYF
D: .; V: TRBV5-1; J: TRBJ1-3; CDR3: CASSLEGGSGNTIYF
D: TRBD2; V: TRBV7-9; J: TRBJ2-2; CDR3: CASSLSLAGAGELFF
D: TRBD2; V: TRBV14; J: TRBJ2-2; CDR3: CASSQDAAGEQGTGELFF
D: .; V: TRBV5-1; J: TRBJ1-1; CDR3: CASSLTGNTEAFF
D: .; V: TRBV6-2/TRBV6-3; J: TRBJ2-1; CDR3: CASSYVGGSYNEQFF
D: .; V: TRBV5-6; J: TRBJ1-4; CDR3: CASSSRQSLGKLFF
D: TRBD2; V: TRBV18; J: TRBJ2-4; CDR3: CASSPNNGLAGFKNIQYF
D: .; V: TRBV11-3; J: TRBJ1-6; CDR3: CASSPDRANSPLHF
D: TRBD2; V: TRBV7-9; J: TRBJ2-1; CDR3: CASSLAPGLEYNEQFF
D: .; V: TRBV21-1; J: TRBJ1-5; CDR3: CASSKATCSLEGREPQHF
D: .; V: TRBV13; J: TRBJ2-3; CDR3: CASSLVTGPNTDTQYF